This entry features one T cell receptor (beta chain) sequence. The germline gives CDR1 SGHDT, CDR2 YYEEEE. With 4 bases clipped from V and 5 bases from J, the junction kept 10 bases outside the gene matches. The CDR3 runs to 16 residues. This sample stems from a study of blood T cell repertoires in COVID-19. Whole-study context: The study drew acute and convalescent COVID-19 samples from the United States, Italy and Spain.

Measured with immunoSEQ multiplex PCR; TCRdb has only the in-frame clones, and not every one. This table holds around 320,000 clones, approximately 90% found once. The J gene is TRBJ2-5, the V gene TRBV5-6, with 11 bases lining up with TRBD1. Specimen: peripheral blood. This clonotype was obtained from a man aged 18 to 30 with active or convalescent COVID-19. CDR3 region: CASSMTWDRGMETQYF. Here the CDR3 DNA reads TGTGCCAGCAGCATGACCTGGGACAGGGGGATGGAGACCCAGTACTTC. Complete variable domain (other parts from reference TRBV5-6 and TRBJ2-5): DAGVTQSPTHLIKTRGQQVTLRCSPKSGHDTVSWYQQALGQGPQFIFQYYEEEERQRGNFPDRFSGHQFPNYSSELNVNALLLGDSALYLCASSMTWDRGMETQYFGPGTRLLVL.